This T cell receptor beta chain was sequenced for a study of T cells in Graves' hyperthyroidism and ophthalmopathy. It was RNA transcripts that yielded the amplified TCR beta CDR3 regions. TCR CDR3 underwent first-round RT-PCR with the HTBI primer set. TCRdb called the multiplex PCR reads again in MiXCR, with one record for every CDR3 protein. The sample holds 600,000 or so distinct CDR3 sequences, roughly 17% seen once. PBMCs were collected from a 10 ml volume of fresh peripheral blood. In this sample, this clonotype turned up many times. Germline CDR1 LGHDT, CDR2 YNNKEL (reference sequence). Trimming stripped 0 bases from V and 4 bases from J, with 14 bases between. The CDR3 totals 16 residues.

The sequence came from a woman aged 25-40 years with Graves' hyperthyroidism. V gene TRBV3-1 combines with J gene TRBJ2-3; either TRBD1 or TRBD2 may fit D (6 bases each). Sequenced material: blood. CDR3 nucleotide sequence: TGTGCCAGCAGCCAAGATACGGGGGCAGTTTCAGATACGCAGTATTTT. This sequence encodes CASSQDTGAVSDTQYF.